A single sample is the source of the 30 T cell receptor beta chains below, sequenced in a study of blood T cell repertoires in COVID-19. Produced via immunoSEQ multiplex PCR; TCRdb's table is partial and in-frame only. The sample yields 200,000 to 250,000 clones, 75% to 85% seen once. The sequenced sample was peripheral blood. The receptors derive from a human donor in a cohort sampled during active COVID-19.

A few counts support this clone. This sequence joins TRBV7-9 and TRBJ2-7, with D possibly being TRBD2 (6 bases). Looked up from germline, CDR1 is SEHNR and CDR2 is FQNEAQ (reference sequence). The V and J ends lost 2 bases and 3 bases respectively, with 14 bases between them. The CDR3 has 15 amino acids. The CDR3 DNA reads TGTGCCAGCAGCTTATACCAACCGGGGGACTACGAGCAGTACTTC. The encoded protein is CASSLYQPGDYEQYF. Looking up the rest from reference TRBV7-9 and TRBJ2-7 gives the full variable domain: DTGVSQNPRHKITKRGQNVTFRCDPISEHNRLYWYRQTLGQGPEFLTYFQNEAQLEKSRLLSDRFSAERPKGSFSTLEIQRTEQGDSAMYLCASSLYQPGDYEQYFGPGTRLTVT.

This sequence joins TRBV19 and TRBJ1-5; possible D gene TRBD1, 6 bases. CDR3 length: 15 residues. Looked up from germline, CDR1 is LNHDA and CDR2 is SQIVND (reference sequence). The V gene lost 3 bases and the J gene lost 0 bases, with 9 bases spanning the gap. CDR3 nucleotide sequence: TGTGCCAGTAGTATCGCAGGGGCTAGCAATCAGCCCCAGCATTTT. It translates to CASSIAGASNQPQHF. The entire variable domain, with the rest obtained from reference TRBV19 and TRBJ1-5, is as follows: DGGITQSPKYLFRKEGQNVTLSCEQNLNHDAMYWYRQDPGQGLRLIYYSQIVNDFQKGDIAEGYSVSREKKESFPLTVTSAQKNPTAFYLCASSIAGASNQPQHFGDGTRLSIL.

The chain links TRBV19 to TRBJ2-5, with TRBD2 matching 10 bases. V was clipped by 2 bases and J by 1 base; unmatched bases: 10. The CDR3 is 18 residues long. Germline V CDR1 and CDR2: LNHDA, SQIVND (reference sequence). Here the CDR3 DNA reads TGTGCCAGTAGTATATTACCAATAGCGGGAGGACGCCAAGAGACCCAGTACTTC. Encoded protein: CASSILPIAGGRQETQYF.

V usage is TRBV19 and J usage is TRBJ1-6; D may be TRBD1 (5 bases). V lost 10 bases to trimming and J lost 5 bases, with 18 bases between them. Germline V gene data show CDR1 as LNHDA and CDR2 as SQIVND (reference sequence). This CDR3 spans 15 amino acids. The CDR3 DNA reads TGTGCCACAGTTACCCGAGCAGGGAATAATTCACCCCTCCACTTT. Translation: CATVTRAGNNSPLHF.

This clone came up once. Relative to the germline gene, one junction end is altered; a read error may explain this. The chain links TRBV7-8 to TRBJ1-4; D gene uncertain. Germline CDR1 reads SGHVS; CDR2 reads FQNEAQ. This CDR3 is built from 14 residues. The CDR3 region is CASTGWRTDEKLFF. As DNA, the CDR3 is TGTGCCAGCACCGGCTGGAGAACTGATGAAAAACTGTTTTTT.

CDR3 DNA sequence: TGTGCCAGCAGCTTGGCCGGTCGGGAGTCCTACGAGCAGTACTTC. Protein: CASSLAGRESYEQYF. The V gene is TRBV5-4, the J gene TRBJ2-7; D might be TRBD2 (6 bases). The CDR3 consists of 15 residues. The germline CDR1 and CDR2 sequences are SGHNT and YYREEE (reference sequence). The V and J ends lost 0 bases and 1 base respectively, with 11 bases between them.

This chain connects TRBV10-2 to TRBJ2-5; 7 bases fit TRBD1. The germline V gene encodes CDR1 WSHSY and CDR2 SAAADI. The CDR3 length is 13 residues. V was clipped by 3 bases and J by 7 bases; unmatched bases: 5. The chain's CDR3 is CASSDTGDRTQYF. Here the CDR3 DNA reads TGCGCCAGCAGTGATACAGGGGATAGGACCCAGTACTTC.

The chain couples TRBV19 to TRBJ1-2; 7 nucleotides align to TRBD1. Germline V lookup: CDR1 LNHDA, CDR2 SQIVND (reference sequence). The CDR3 covers 15 residues. The ends lost 4 bases at V and 2 bases at J; junction bases unmatched: 7. The chain's CDR3 is CASSTGQRVNYGYTF. The CDR3 DNA sequence: TGTGCCAGTAGTACGGGACAGAGAGTAAACTATGGCTACACCTTC.

The table lists this clone with a few counts. In DNA, the CDR3 is TGTGCCAGCAGCCAAGACCGAAGCCGGGGGGAGCTGTTTTTT. Its protein is CASSQDRSRGELFF. This sequence joins TRBV4-2 and TRBJ2-2; no clear D gene. In germline, CDR1 is LGHNA, CDR2 YNFKEQ. The V and J ends lost 0 bases and 8 bases respectively, with 10 bases between them. The CDR3 sequence is 14 residues long.

The CDR3 here is CASSLYSGEQFF. In DNA form, the CDR3 reads TGTGCCAGCAGTTTATATTCGGGTGAGCAGTTCTTC. This chain uses TRBV27 with TRBJ2-1; D call uncertain. In germline, CDR1 is MNHEY, CDR2 SMNVEV (reference sequence). The ends were cut back, 1 base at V and 9 bases at J, with 7 bases in the middle. The CDR3 has 12 amino acids.

Only one count was recorded for this clone. V is TRBV9 and J is TRBJ1-2, with TRBD1 identical over 7 bases. Trimming at V came to 4 bases and at J to 3 bases, leaving 12 bases not matched to a gene. The CDR3 is 16 residues long. CDR1 SGDLS and CDR2 YYNGEE come from the germline V gene. CDR3 sequence (DNA): TGTGCCAGCAGCACCCAGGGACAGAATGCCCACTATGGCTACACCTTC. The encoded protein is CASSTQGQNAHYGYTF. The full variable domain, rest sourced from reference TRBV9 and TRBJ1-2, is DSGVTQTPKHLITATGQRVTLRCSPRSGDLSVYWYQQSLDQGLQFLIQYYNGEERAKGNILERFSAQQFPDLHSELNLSSLELGDSALYFCASSTQGQNAHYGYTFGSGTRLTVV.

As to this clone: This may stem from a read error, because a much larger clone lies one nucleotide away. The same CDR3 arises from other DNA sequences in this sample as well. The chain recombines TRBV19 with TRBJ1-4; D gene ambiguous. Germline V CDR1 and CDR2: LNHDA, SQIVND (reference sequence). The CDR3 contains 11 residues. The V gene lost 1 base and the J gene lost 10 bases, with 4 bases spanning the gap. CDR3 coding DNA: TGTGCCAGTAGTATAGCCGGAAAACTGTTTTTT. It translates to CASSIAGKLFF.

This clone occurred a few times. The sample carries other DNA sequences with the same CDR3. V is TRBV18 and J is TRBJ1-1; maybe TRBD1 (6 bases). CDR3 length: 13 residues. With 6 bases removed from V and 5 bases from J, the gap between germline ends came to 13 bases. Germline V gene lookup returns CDR1 KGHSH and CDR2 LQKENI. This CDR3 is CASSPRTDTEAFF. The CDR3 DNA is TGTGCCAGCTCCCCTAGGACAGATACTGAAGCTTTCTTT.

This clone was observed once. The rearrangement joins TRBV5-1 to TRBJ1-2; 8 bases align to TRBD1. The V gene's germline CDR1 is SGHRS and CDR2 YFSETQ. Trimming cost V 2 bases and J 2 bases; bases outside gene matches: 2. The length of the CDR3 is 14 residues. The DNA for the CDR3 is TGCGCCAGCAGCTTAGGGGACAGGAACTATGGCTACACCTTC. Amino acid sequence: CASSLGDRNYGYTF.

The chain employs TRBV7-6 and TRBJ1-1, with 11 bases fitting TRBD1. V was pared by 5 bases and J by 9 bases, with 11 bases of the junction left unmatched. The CDR3 loop spans 15 amino acids. The germline CDR1 and CDR2 sequences are SGHVS and FNYEAQ. This chain's CDR3 is CASSARDRGRPQAFF. DNA for the CDR3: TGTGCCAGCAGCGCCAGGGACAGGGGGAGACCCCAAGCTTTCTTT.

The chain links TRBV7-6 to TRBJ2-7; TRBD1 matches at 7 bases. The V gene end was trimmed by 1 base and the J gene end by 7 bases; junction bases not matched to a gene: 19. The CDR3 extends over 18 amino acids. Per the germline V gene, CDR1 is SGHVS and CDR2 is FNYEAQ. The CDR3 here is CASSLEYPGGRSPGEQYF. The CDR3 DNA sequence: TGTGCCAGCAGCTTAGAGTATCCAGGGGGTAGGTCTCCGGGGGAGCAGTACTTC.

This clone was seen a few times. The chain couples TRBV5-1 to TRBJ2-3, with D possibly being TRBD2 (6 bases). With 5 bases removed from V and 0 bases from J, the gap between germline ends came to 22 bases. This CDR3 contains 18 residues. Germline V gene lookup returns CDR1 SGHRS and CDR2 YFSETQ. The CDR3 protein is CASRTDGAGSISTDTQYF. The CDR3, as DNA: TGCGCCAGCAGAACGGATGGGGCGGGATCGATTAGCACAGATACGCAGTATTTT.

The chain combines TRBV7-3 with TRBJ2-7; 7 bases line up with TRBD2. V was clipped by 2 bases and J by 3 bases; unmatched bases: 7. This CDR3 has 15 residues. Germline CDR1 reads SGHTA; CDR2 reads FQGTGA. CDR3 residues: CASSLFPGLNYEQYF. In nucleotides, the CDR3 is TGTGCCAGCAGCTTATTCCCGGGACTAAACTACGAGCAGTACTTC.

This chain joins TRBV7-2 and TRBJ2-7; D is unclear. The germline gives CDR1 SGHTA, CDR2 FQGNSA. The CDR3 contains 14 residues. V lost 5 bases and J lost 5, with 16 bases in between. CDR3 in amino acids: CASSPGFPQDEQYF. In nucleotides, the CDR3 is TGTGCCAGCAGCCCCGGATTTCCTCAGGACGAGCAGTACTTC.

This rearrangement joins TRBV4-3 to TRBJ1-2; TRBD1 matches 10 bases. CDR3 length: 15 residues. The junction had 7 bases not matched to a gene; V was cut back by 1 base and J by 8 bases. The V gene's germline CDR1 is LGHNA and CDR2 YSLEER. The CDR3 region is CASSQVTGGSSGYTF. The CDR3 DNA reads as TGCGCCAGCAGCCAAGTGACAGGGGGCAGCTCCGGCTACACCTTC.

This rearrangement joins TRBV15 to TRBJ1-1; D gene unclear. The CDR3 sequence is 12 residues long. From germline, CDR1 is LNHNV and CDR2 YYDKDF (reference sequence). V was pared by 11 bases and J by 2 bases, with 12 bases between. CDR3 DNA sequence: TGTGCCTCCAACCGGGATAACACTGAAGCTTTCTTT. Residues: CASNRDNTEAFF. Together with reference TRBV15 and TRBJ1-1, the CDR3 gives the full variable domain: DAMVIQNPRYQVTQFGKPVTLSCSQTLNHNVMYWYQQKSSQAPKLLFHYYDKDFNNEADTPDNFQSRRPNTSFCFLDIRSPGLGDTAMYLCASNRDNTEAFFGQGTRLTVV.

The chain has TRBV7-2 and TRBJ2-3, with TRBD2 matching over 8 bases. Germline V gives CDR1 SGHTA, CDR2 FQGNSA. The CDR3 loop spans 14 amino acids. Losses at the gene ends were 3 bases for V and 11 bases for J; bases not matched to a gene: 10. The CDR3 DNA follows: TGTGCCAGCAGCTTGAAAGCGGGGGCCCGGTTGCAGTATTTT. Protein: CASSLKAGARLQYF.

The chain couples TRBV28 to TRBJ2-2, with 7 nucleotides matching TRBD2. Germline CDR1 MDHEN, CDR2 SYDVKM. After removal of 3 bases from V and 5 bases from J, the junction contained 6 bases not matched to a gene. The CDR3 totals 15 residues. CDR3 amino acids: CASSFTQGGTGELFF. The CDR3 nucleotides are TGTGCCAGCAGTTTCACGCAGGGAGGGACCGGGGAGCTGTTTTTT.

This clone was observed a handful of times. The rearrangement links TRBV30 to TRBJ1-5, with D perhaps TRBD1 (5 bases). Germline-derived CDR1 and CDR2 are GTSNPN and SVGIG (reference sequence). The CDR3 is 13 amino acids. V lost 5 bases and J lost 3, with 11 bases in between. The CDR3 region has the DNA TGTGCCTGGGCCCGACAGCACAATCAGCCCCAGCATTTT. Protein: CAWARQHNQPQHF.

The rearrangement uses TRBV7-2 and TRBJ1-2; the D gene is possibly TRBD1 (6 bases). Germline V gene sequence: CDR1 SGHTA, CDR2 FQGNSA. Trimming took off 4 bases at V and 5 bases at J, with 11 bases between the two ends. The length of the CDR3 is 13 residues. As DNA, the CDR3 is TGTGCCAGCAGCTCTACAGGGTTATATGGCTACACCTTC. Translated: CASSSTGLYGYTF.

This rearrangement joins TRBV28 to TRBJ1-1; TRBD1 matches at 9 bases. The CDR3 is 14 residues long. Germline assignment: CDR1 MDHEN and CDR2 SYDVKM. V lost 6 bases to trimming and J lost 2 bases; unmatched junction nucleotides: 4. CDR3 in DNA: TGTGCCAGCAGACAGACAGGGGGAAACACTGAAGCTTTCTTT. Protein sequence: CASRQTGGNTEAFF.

The V and J genes are TRBV5-8 and TRBJ2-3; 10 nucleotides match TRBD1. V was pared by 4 bases and J by 6 bases, with 8 bases of the junction left unmatched. There are 15 residues in the CDR3. Germline values: CDR1 SGHTS, CDR2 YDEGEE. As DNA, the CDR3 is TGTGCCAGCAGCACCGGGACAGGGGATGCGGATACGCAGTATTTT. It is translated as CASSTGTGDADTQYF.

CDR3 loop: CASSQVGRGNYGYTF. The CDR3, as DNA: TGCGCCAGCAGCCAAGTTGGCAGGGGGAACTATGGCTACACCTTC. The chain is built from TRBV4-1 and TRBJ1-2; the match to TRBD1 covers 7 bases. Germline-derived CDR1 and CDR2 are MGHRA and YSYEKL. The CDR3 is 15 amino acids. V was clipped by 1 base and J by 2 bases; unmatched bases: 4.

This chain's CDR3 is CASSSLGAVSYEQYF. The CDR3 region has the DNA TGTGCCAGCAGCTCCCTGGGGGCAGTATCATACGAGCAGTACTTC. This sequence joins TRBV5-6 and TRBJ2-7; TRBD1 might be the D (6 bases). Germline CDR1 reads SGHDT; CDR2 reads YYEEEE. The CDR3 length is 15 residues. Trimming shortened V by 3 bases and J by 4 bases, and 17 bases separated the two germline ends.

This clone was seen a handful of times. This chain uses TRBV7-6 with TRBJ1-2, with D maybe TRBD1 (6 bases). The CDR3 length is 14 residues. V gave up 5 bases and J gave up 4 bases, with 14 bases separating them. CDR1 and CDR2 (germline): SGHVS, FNYEAQ. CDR3 region: CASSPTGNIYGYTF. The DNA of the CDR3 is TGTGCCAGCAGCCCGACAGGCAATATCTATGGCTACACCTTC.